Presented here are 11 T cell receptor beta chains from one specimen sequenced in a study of long-term antiretroviral therapy in people with HIV. The assay, immunoSEQ v3.0, was run at survey level. The repertoire was sequenced with immunoSEQ multiplex PCR; TCRdb's copy has only in-frame clones and lacks some. There are approximately 25,000 clones in the sample; under 90% occur only once, and about 10% lies in the top ten. The material was unsorted PBMCs, obtained about 5 years after starting antiretroviral therapy. These receptors all stem from a man in his forties with HIV.

This clone was found once. The gene calls are TRBV6-4 and TRBJ2-6; no reliable D call. V was shortened by 0 bases and J by 0 bases, with 9 bases between the two germline ends. Germline V lookup: CDR1 MRHNA, CDR2 SNTAGT. The CDR3 covers 17 residues. The CDR3, as DNA: TGTGCCAGCAGTGACTCTCTGATCCTCTCTGGGGCCAACGTCCTGACTTTC. This codes for CASSDSLILSGANVLTF.

The V and J genes are TRBV18 and TRBJ2-5, with TRBD1 identical over 7 bases. With V trimmed by 3 bases and J by 3 bases, 4 bases remained unmatched. This CDR3 is 14 amino acids long. Germline CDR1 and CDR2: KGHSH and LQKENI. CDR3 sequence: CASSPRTGKETQYF. The DNA of the CDR3 is TGTGCCAGCTCACCTAGGACAGGAAAAGAGACCCAGTACTTC.

The chain employs TRBV5-8 and TRBJ2-1; D not certain. The CDR3 is made up of 12 amino acids. Per germline, CDR1 SGHTS and CDR2 YDEGEE. The V and J ends lost 2 bases and 8 bases respectively, with 8 bases between them. CDR3 loop: CASSFRPDEQFF. CDR3 sequence (DNA): TGTGCCAGCAGCTTTCGCCCAGATGAGCAGTTCTTC.

The count of this clone is one. This chain connects TRBV7-2 to TRBJ2-5; no clear D. The V gene's germline CDR1 is SGHTA and CDR2 FQGNSA. Trimming removed 5 bases from V and 3 bases from J, with 22 bases in between. CDR3 length equals 17 residues. The CDR3 loop is CASSIDATTGAKETQYF. The CDR3 region has the DNA TGTGCCAGCAGCATAGACGCCACGACCGGTGCAAAAGAGACCCAGTACTTC. The full variable domain, completed using reference TRBV7-2 and TRBJ2-5, is GAGVSQSPSNKVTEKGKDVELRCDPISGHTALYWYRQSLGQGLEFLIYFQGNSAPDKSGLPSDRFSAERTGGSVSTLTIQRTQQEDSAVYLCASSIDATTGAKETQYFGPGTRLLVL.

The V gene is TRBV7-3, the J gene TRBJ2-1, with no clear D. The CDR3 is made up of 12 amino acids. The germline gives CDR1 SGHTA, CDR2 FQGTGA. V lost 5 bases to trimming and J lost 3 bases, with 5 bases between them. The CDR3 DNA sequence: TGTGCCAGCAGCCCCGACTACAATGAGCAGTTCTTC. Residues: CASSPDYNEQFF.

The CDR3 reads CASSARQGESSPLHF. CDR3 coding DNA: TGTGCCAGCAGCGCAAGACAGGGTGAGTCTTCACCCCTCCACTTT. The V and J genes are TRBV9 and TRBJ1-6, with 7 nucleotides matching TRBD1. The CDR3 length is 15 residues. The germline V gene encodes CDR1 SGDLS and CDR2 YYNGEE. Germline trimming cut 3 bases from V and 9 bases from J; bases unmatched to any gene: 9.

J is TRBJ2-3 and V is TRBV27, with 8 bases that match TRBD2. Losses at the gene ends were 6 bases for V and 5 bases for J; bases not matched to a gene: 7. CDR1 is MNHEY and CDR2 is SMNVEV in the germline V gene (reference sequence). There are 14 residues in the CDR3. CDR3 in amino acids: CASRDRGGRDTQYF. The CDR3 nucleotides are TGTGCCAGCAGAGACCGGGGGGGCAGAGATACGCAGTATTTT.

V usage is TRBV10-3 and J usage is TRBJ2-7, with 8 bases fitting TRBD1. J was trimmed by 5 bases and V by 10 bases; bases with no gene match: 7. CDR1 and CDR2 (germline): ENHRY, SYGVKD. The CDR3 contains 12 residues. CDR3 loop: CATRQGINEQYF. CDR3 sequence (DNA): TGTGCCACCAGACAGGGGATTAACGAGCAGTACTTC.

The J gene is TRBJ2-2, the V gene TRBV15; 11 bases match TRBD2. With V trimmed by 7 bases and J by 6 bases, 4 bases remained unmatched. Germline V gene lookup returns CDR1 LNHNV and CDR2 YYDKDF (reference sequence). There are 14 residues in the CDR3. CDR3 DNA: TGTGCCACCACCCTAGCGGGAGGAGCCGGGGAGCTGTTTTTT. Its translation is CATTLAGGAGELFF.

In DNA form, the CDR3 reads TGTGCCAGCAGCTTAGTCTCAGTCTCAGATACGCAGTATTTT. The encoded protein is CASSLVSVSDTQYF. The chain combines TRBV7-2 with TRBJ2-3; D gene ambiguous. The CDR3 length is 14 residues. The V end was cut by 1 base, the J end by 4 bases, with 9 bases between. Germline V gene data show CDR1 as SGHTA and CDR2 as FQGNSA.

V usage is TRBV6-6 and J usage is TRBJ2-7, with unresolved D. The CDR3 covers 15 residues. The V end was cut by 0 bases, the J end by 7 bases, with 16 bases between. Germline-derived CDR1 and CDR2 are MNHNY and SVGAGI (reference sequence). The CDR3 is CASSYSGVSAREQYF. In DNA form, the CDR3 reads TGTGCCAGCAGTTACTCTGGGGTGAGCGCTCGGGAGCAGTACTTC.